This T cell receptor beta chain is drawn from a study of blood T cell repertoires in COVID-19. In the study's own analysis: How many nucleated cells were present was estimated from reference gene primer amplification. The protocol was immunoSEQ multiplex PCR, while the TCRdb copy is restricted to in-frame clones and leaves out a portion. V and J calls and clone size are those listed in that table; D and trimming were worked out from the DNA. The sample records some 180,000 clones, roughly 88% being singletons. The sequence came from a woman in her thirties or forties with COVID-19, enrolled during active disease. Specimen: peripheral blood.

CDR3 amino acids: CASSQDHRQPQHF. The CDR3 DNA reads TGTGCCAGCAGCCAAGATCACAGGCAGCCCCAGCATTTT. The chain couples TRBV14 to TRBJ1-5, with TRBD1 as a possible D gene (5 bases). Per the germline V gene, CDR1 is SGHDN and CDR2 is FVKESK. V dropped 0 bases and J dropped 7 bases, with 7 bases sitting between them. CDR3 length equals 13 residues.